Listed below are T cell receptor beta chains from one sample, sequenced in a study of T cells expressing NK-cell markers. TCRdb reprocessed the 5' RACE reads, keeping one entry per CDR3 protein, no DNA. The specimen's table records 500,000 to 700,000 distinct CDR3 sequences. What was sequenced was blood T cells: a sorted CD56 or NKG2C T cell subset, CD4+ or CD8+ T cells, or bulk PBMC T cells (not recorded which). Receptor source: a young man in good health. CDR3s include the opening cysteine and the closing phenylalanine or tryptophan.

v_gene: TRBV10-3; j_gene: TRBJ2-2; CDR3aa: CAISELVTGGSGELFF
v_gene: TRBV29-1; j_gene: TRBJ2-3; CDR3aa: CSVARTIRDTQYF
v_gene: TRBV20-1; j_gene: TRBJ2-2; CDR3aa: CSVKDRGGTGELFF
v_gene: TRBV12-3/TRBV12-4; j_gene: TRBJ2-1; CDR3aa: CASSPRERASSYNEQFF
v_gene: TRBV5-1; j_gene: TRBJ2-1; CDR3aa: CASSLDLIAYEQFF
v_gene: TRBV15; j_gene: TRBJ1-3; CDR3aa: CATSREVSGTLSGNTIYF
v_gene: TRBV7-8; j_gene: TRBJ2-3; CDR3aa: CASSLFIRGTDTQYF
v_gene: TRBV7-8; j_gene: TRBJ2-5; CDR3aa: CASSLGDVWSGETQYF
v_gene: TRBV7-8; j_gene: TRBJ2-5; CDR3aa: CASSPKTSGEGLGETQYF
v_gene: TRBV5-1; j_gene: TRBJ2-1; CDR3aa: CASSLAGSEVNEQFF
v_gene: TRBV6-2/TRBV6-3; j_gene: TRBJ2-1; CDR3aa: CASSYTARGEQFF
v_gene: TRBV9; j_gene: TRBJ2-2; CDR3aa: CASSPRLAGDTGELFF
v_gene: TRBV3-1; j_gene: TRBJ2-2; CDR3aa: CASSPTSGTASGELFF
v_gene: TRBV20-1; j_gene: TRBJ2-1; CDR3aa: CSARVRQASLNEQFF
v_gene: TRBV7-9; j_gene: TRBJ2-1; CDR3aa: CASSFGRAGYNEQFF
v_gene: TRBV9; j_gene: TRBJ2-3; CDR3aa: CASSAIAGIADTQYF
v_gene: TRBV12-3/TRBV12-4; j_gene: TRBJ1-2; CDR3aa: CASTAGPYFYGYTF
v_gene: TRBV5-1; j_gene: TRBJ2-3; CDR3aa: CASSFGGRADADTQYF
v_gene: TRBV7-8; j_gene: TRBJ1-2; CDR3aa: CASSLYRVLKGYTF
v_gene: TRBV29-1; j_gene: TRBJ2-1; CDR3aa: CSGGLAGVTNEQFF
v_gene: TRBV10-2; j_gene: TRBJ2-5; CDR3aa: CASSPTGDGTQYF
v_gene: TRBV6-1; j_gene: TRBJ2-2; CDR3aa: CATSGTNTGELFF
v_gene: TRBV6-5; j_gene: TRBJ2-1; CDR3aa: CASSLTVGLADTSSYNEQFF
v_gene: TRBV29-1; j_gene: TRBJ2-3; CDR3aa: CSVVWASAGTSGNTQYF
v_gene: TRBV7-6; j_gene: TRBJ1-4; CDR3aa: CASSRSRGGEKLFF
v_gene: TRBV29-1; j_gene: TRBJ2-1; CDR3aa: CSVKQTSGRNNEQFF
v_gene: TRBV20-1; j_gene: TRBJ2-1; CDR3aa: CSARDPGLAEQFF
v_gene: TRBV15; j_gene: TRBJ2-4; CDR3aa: CATSTGVPLAKNIQYF
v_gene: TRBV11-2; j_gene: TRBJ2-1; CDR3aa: CASSLDRTGQGYNEQFF
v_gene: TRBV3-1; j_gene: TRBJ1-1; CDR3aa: CASSQVGGLGTEAFF
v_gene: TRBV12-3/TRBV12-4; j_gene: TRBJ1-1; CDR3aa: CASSLAGAQGTEAFF
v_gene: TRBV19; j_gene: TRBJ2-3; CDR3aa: CASSGPTDTQYF
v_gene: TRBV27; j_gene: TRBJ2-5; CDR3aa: CASSPDGLAGAESQYF
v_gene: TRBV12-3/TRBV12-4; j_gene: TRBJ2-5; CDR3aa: CASRALAEESETQYF
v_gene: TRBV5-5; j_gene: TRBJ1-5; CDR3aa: CASSLAEAGVRQPQHF
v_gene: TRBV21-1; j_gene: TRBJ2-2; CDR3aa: CASSPSRTRVKSGELFF
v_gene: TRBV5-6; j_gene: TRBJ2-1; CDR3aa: CASSWGLINNEQFF
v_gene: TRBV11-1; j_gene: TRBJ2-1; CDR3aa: CASSFQGQTSNEQFF
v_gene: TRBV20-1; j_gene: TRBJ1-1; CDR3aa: CSAAGGSNTEAFF
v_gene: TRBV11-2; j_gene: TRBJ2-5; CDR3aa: CASSLDVGGGETQYF
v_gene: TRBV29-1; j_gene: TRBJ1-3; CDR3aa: CSVATRLSGNTIYF
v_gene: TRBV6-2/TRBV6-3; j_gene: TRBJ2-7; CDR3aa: CASGRDLGAGGPGEQYF
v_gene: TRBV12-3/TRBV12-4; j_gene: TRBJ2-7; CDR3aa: CASTTVPGWPYEQYF
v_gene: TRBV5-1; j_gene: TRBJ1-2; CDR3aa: CASRSTPSRDGGNGYTF
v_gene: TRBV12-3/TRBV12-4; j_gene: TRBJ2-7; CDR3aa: CASSPGIKEQYF
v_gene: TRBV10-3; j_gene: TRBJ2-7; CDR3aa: CAISVGIAGPYEQYF
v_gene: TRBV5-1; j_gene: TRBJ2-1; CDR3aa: CACQGASSYNEQFF